This T cell receptor (beta chain) was found in a study of T cell responses to AZD1222 COVID-19 vaccine (dated by TCRdb to about 2021). With respect to the entire study: AZD1222 recipients with second doses at about 4 weeks or about 12 weeks were pooled, because spike-specific TCR depth and breadth did not differ between schedules. TCR sequencing covered more than 230 trial participants: 207 given two doses of AZD1222 and approximately 26 given two doses of MenACWY control vaccine. Enrollment into the trials was organized by age into subgroups of 18-55, 56-69 and 70-plus years, and those subgroups contained approximately 150, 30 and 60 TCR-sequenced participants, respectively. General findings and caveats noted by the study authors: Reportedly, almost half of the unique spike-specific TCRs recognized epitopes lying outside the regions that are mutated in the B.1.351 and B.1.1.7 variants. After two AZD1222 doses, spike-specific TCR breadth and depth were significantly higher than at day 0 and than in MenACWY recipients. In the small 56-69-year group, the increase in depth fell short of significance, most likely because of low power. Only a handful of AZD1222 recipients were SARS-CoV-2 seropositive at baseline, limiting conclusions about previously exposed vaccinees. No day 14 peak-response samples were available, so repertoires were characterized only after the peak T cell response. The whole spike protein was spanned by vaccine-associated CD4 TCRs, and dominant responses were seen in regions 160-218 and 743-854. Most participants were white British and females outnumbered males, and the authors suggested that clonal diversity may have been underestimated.

The CDR3 regions of human TCRbeta chains were analyzed by immunosequencing. Regarding the original processing steps: TCRs in the repertoires were compared against a reference library of SARS-CoV-2-specific TCRs that had been generated with the MIRA antigen-specificity platform. Breadth was defined as the fraction of unique TCRs that were SARS-CoV-2-associated. Depth was defined as the fraction of total T cells that were SARS-CoV-2-associated. Each spike-specific TCR was assigned to its reactive spike region and to a CD4 or CD8 class using the MIRA data. Log10-transformed breadth and depth values were compared by one-way ANOVA with Sidak's multiple comparisons tests. What TCRdb holds here is the immuneACCESS table cut down to in-frame rearrangements. Part of the clones is not present; checked against another copy, under half of the missing clones reflect an unresolved V gene, and the others are unexplained. V, J and clone size derive from that table, while D and trimming were established from the DNA sequence. This sample comprises under 150,000 clones, roughly 92% of them detected only once. The ten largest account for about 0.91% of the sample.

The CDR3 contains 15 residues, cysteine and phenylalanine counted. This entry keeps only the CDR3 DNA: 45 bases, framed from base 1. At the junction V is shortened by 2 bases and J by 0 bases, with 9 bases in between. CDR1 SGDLS and CDR2 YYNGEE are derived from the germline V gene. Reading the label with the study, this specimen's time point is: baseline before first vaccination. Vaccinee samples were obtained from the UK trials COV001 and COV002, which included a single-blind randomized controlled phase 2/3 trial of AZD1222 (ChAdOx1 nCoV-19) in healthy adults. For TCRbeta chain sequencing, PBMC samples were collected from trial participants at day 0 and at day 28 after the second dose. This clone was detected only once. Its antigen remains unidentified. No base quality information exists; no much larger clone differs at one position.

The sample here was peripheral blood, taken on day 0 of AZD1222 vaccination. The TCR sequence derives from an adult in good health. Recombination linked TRBV9 to TRBJ2-1; no confident D gene assignment can be made. The CDR3 protein sequence reads: CASSVGSSSYNEQFF. The sequenced DNA is TGTGCCAGCAGCGTGGGATCGAGCTCCTACAATGAGCAGTTCTTC.